This TCR beta chain was identified during a study of blood T cell repertoires in COVID-19. Study context: Whether acute or convalescent, the COVID-19 samples came from the United States, Italy and Spain. Sources were T cells, B-cell-depleted T cells, or PBMCs; the material itself was cDNA or gDNA.

Only one count was recorded for this clone. Original analysis: Nucleated cell counts were estimated from reference gene primer amplification. TCRdb's copy holds only in-frame clones and misses some; the assay was immunoSEQ multiplex PCR. That table is the source of V, J and clone size, and D and trimming were worked out from the DNA. The sample shows around 110,000 clones, more than 70% of them seen only once. Germline V gene lookup returns CDR1 KGHSH and CDR2 LQKENI. Trimming left V 0 bases short and J 2 bases short, with 12 bases between. The CDR3 sequence is 16 residues long. Sequenced material: peripheral blood. The V gene is TRBV18, the J gene TRBJ2-3; a possible D gene is TRBD2 (6 bases). This TCR came from a man aged 35-49 years with active or convalescent COVID-19. The CDR3 DNA is TGTGCCAGCTCACCACCCGTGGGAGGAGACACAGATACGCAGTATTTT. It codes for CASSPPVGGDTDTQYF.